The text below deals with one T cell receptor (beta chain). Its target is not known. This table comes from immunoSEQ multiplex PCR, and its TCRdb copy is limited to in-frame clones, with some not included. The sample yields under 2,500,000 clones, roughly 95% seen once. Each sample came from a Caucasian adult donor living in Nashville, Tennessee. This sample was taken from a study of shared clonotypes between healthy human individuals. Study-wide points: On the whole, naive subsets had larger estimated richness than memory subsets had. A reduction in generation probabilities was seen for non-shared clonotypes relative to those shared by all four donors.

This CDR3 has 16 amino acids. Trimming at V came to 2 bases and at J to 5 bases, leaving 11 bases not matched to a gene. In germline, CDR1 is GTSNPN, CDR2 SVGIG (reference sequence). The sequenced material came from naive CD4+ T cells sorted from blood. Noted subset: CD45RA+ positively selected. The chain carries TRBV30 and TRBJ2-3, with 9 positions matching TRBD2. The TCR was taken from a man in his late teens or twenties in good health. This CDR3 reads CAWSLKSGGRGDTQYF. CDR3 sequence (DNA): TGTGCCTGGAGTTTGAAAAGCGGGGGGCGGGGAGATACGCAGTATTTT.